Below are 26 T cell receptor beta chains sequenced from a single sample in a study of sequential checkpoint blockade in melanoma. Treatment described: randomized to nivolumab then ipilimumab (arm A) or the reverse (arm B). The assay was immunoSEQ multiplex PCR, and TCRdb's table has in-frame clones only and misses some. The sample contains about 22,000 clones, around 65% of which appear only once. The material sequenced was CD8+ T cells sorted from blood (inferred from file names), taken from a patient given nivolumab and ipilimumab in sequence. These receptors all come from a human donor with melanoma.

DNA for the CDR3: TGTGCCAGCAGCGTATCGGGGCTAGCGGGGAGCTCCTACGAGCAGTACTTC. This translates into CASSVSGLAGSSYEQYF. The chain has TRBV9 and TRBJ2-7; 9 nucleotides line up with TRBD2. The V gene end was trimmed by 1 base and the J gene end by 0 bases; junction bases not matched to a gene: 8. This CDR3 has 17 residues. CDR1 is SGDLS, CDR2 YYNGEE, per germline.

This sequence joins TRBV5-1 and TRBJ2-3; D gene ambiguous. Germline V gene lookup returns CDR1 SGHRS and CDR2 YFSETQ. This CDR3 is built from 11 residues. The ends were cut back, 5 bases at V and 3 bases at J, with 4 bases in the middle. CDR3 bases: TGCGCCAGCAGGTTAACAGATACGCAGTATTTT. Its protein is CASRLTDTQYF. Supplemented by reference TRBV5-1 and TRBJ2-3, the full variable domain reads KAGVTQTPRYLIKTRGQQVTLSCSPISGHRSVSWYQQTPGQGLQFLFEYFSETQRNKGNFPGRFSGRQFSNSRSEMNVSTLELGDSALYLCASRLTDTQYFGPGTRLTVL.

This chain connects TRBV27 to TRBJ1-5, with 8 nucleotides matching TRBD1. CDR3 length: 12 amino acids. V dropped 7 bases and J dropped 6; count of bases not matched to a gene: 2. Per germline, CDR1 MNHEY and CDR2 SMNVEV (reference sequence). CDR3 amino acids: CASTTGGQPQHF. The CDR3 nucleotides read TGTGCCAGCACTACAGGGGGTCAGCCCCAGCATTTT.

The chain has TRBV10-3 and TRBJ2-5; the D gene is possibly TRBD2 (7 bases). CDR3 length equals 15 residues. V was trimmed by 2 bases and J by 4 bases, leaving 14 bases between them. Germline CDR1 is ENHRY and CDR2 is SYGVKD. CDR3 loop: CAISEVGGTLETQYF. CDR3 DNA sequence: TGTGCCATCAGTGAGGTGGGAGGGACATTAGAGACCCAGTACTTC.

The V gene is TRBV4-1, the J gene TRBJ1-3, with no clear D. Trimming took 0 bases from V and 4 from J, leaving 10 bases between them. Germline V gives CDR1 MGHRA, CDR2 YSYEKL. The CDR3 length is 15 residues. The CDR3: CASSQDLRSGNTIYF. Written as DNA, the CDR3 is TGCGCCAGCAGCCAAGATCTGAGGTCAGGAAACACCATATATTTT.

The CDR3 reads CASSPGTGVNEQFF. In DNA form, the CDR3 reads TGTGCCAGCAGTCCCGGGACAGGGGTTAATGAGCAGTTCTTC. The V and J genes are TRBV6-4 and TRBJ2-1; TRBD1 agrees at 10 bases. The germline CDR1 and CDR2 sequences are MRHNA and SNTAGT. This CDR3 is built from 14 residues. The trim removed 5 bases at V and 7 bases at J, leaving 5 bases unmatched.

CDR3 residues: CASSLARVSDTQYF. CDR3 sequence (DNA): TGTGCCAGCAGCTTAGCCAGGGTCAGCGATACGCAGTATTTT. V usage is TRBV7-8 and J usage is TRBJ2-3, with D perhaps TRBD1 (5 bases). The length of the CDR3 is 14 residues. Trimming removed 0 bases from V and 6 bases from J, with 10 bases in between. In germline, CDR1 is SGHVS, CDR2 FQNEAQ.

V usage is TRBV27 and J usage is TRBJ2-5; TRBD1 agrees at 11 bases. The V segment lost 5 bases and the J segment 3 bases; nucleotides outside the gene matches: 5. The CDR3 contains 15 residues. The germline CDR1 and CDR2 sequences are MNHEY and SMNVEV (reference sequence). CDR3 nucleotides: TGTGCCAGCAGTGCCGGGACAGGGGGTAAAGAGACCCAGTACTTC. Amino acid sequence: CASSAGTGGKETQYF.

This clone is labeled medium-sized. The chain employs TRBV7-9 and TRBJ1-5, with D unresolved. CDR1 is SEHNR, CDR2 FQNEAQ, per germline (reference sequence). The V and J ends lost 4 bases and 6 bases respectively, with 16 bases between them. There are 15 residues in the CDR3. The CDR3 here is CASSSEKVGSQPQHF. DNA of the CDR3: TGTGCCAGCAGCTCCGAGAAGGTTGGGAGTCAGCCCCAGCATTTT.

The chain combines TRBV12-5 with TRBJ1-1; D uncertain. V was cut by 6 bases and J by 0 bases, with 8 bases left in between. Per germline, CDR1 LGHNT and CDR2 FRNRAP. This CDR3 is 13 amino acids long. CDR3 DNA sequence: TGTGCTAGTGGACAGATCATGAACACTGAAGCTTTCTTT. Protein product: CASGQIMNTEAFF. Complete variable domain (other parts from reference TRBV12-5 and TRBJ1-1): DARVTQTPRHKVTEMGQEVTMRCQPILGHNTVFWYRQTMMQGLELLAYFRNRAPLDDSGMPKDRFSAEMPDATLATLKIQPSEPRDSAVYFCASGQIMNTEAFFGQGTRLTVV.

This rearrangement joins TRBV21-1 to TRBJ2-7; TRBD2, the table's D call, lacks a check against the DNA. TRBV21-1 is an annotated pseudogene. The CDR3 runs 14 residues. In DNA, the CDR3 is TGTGCCAGCAGCGTATGGGAGGGGACCTACGAGCAGTACGTC. Protein product: CASSVWEGTYEQYV.

This clone is labeled medium-sized. The genes are TRBV4-3 and TRBJ1-4; D unclear. The germline V gene has CDR1 LGHNA and CDR2 YSLEER. The CDR3 is 14 residues long. V shed 3 bases and J shed 8 bases, with 13 bases lying between them. This CDR3 is CASSQRTGWEKLFF. CDR3 DNA: TGCGCCAGCAGCCAGCGCACGGGTTGGGAAAAACTGTTTTTT.

CDR3 in amino acids: CASSSRLAGDEQFF. CDR3 DNA sequence: TGTGCCAGCAGTTCTCGACTAGCGGGGGACGAGCAGTTCTTC. The V call is TRBV27, the J call TRBJ2-1, with 12 nucleotides matching TRBD2. There are 14 residues in the CDR3. V lost 4 bases, J lost 10 bases, and 5 bases stayed unmatched. The germline gives CDR1 MNHEY, CDR2 SMNVEV (reference sequence).

V and J are TRBV15 and TRBJ1-4; D is ambiguous. This CDR3 is 16 amino acids long. Germline assignment: CDR1 LNHNV and CDR2 YYDKDF (reference sequence). The germline V and J ends were trimmed by 0 bases and 6 bases, with 14 bases remaining between them. The CDR3 sequence: CATSRDQYGADEKLFF. The CDR3, as DNA: TGTGCCACCAGCAGAGATCAGTACGGAGCGGATGAAAAACTGTTTTTT.

This chain connects TRBV11-3 to TRBJ2-3, with D possibly matching TRBD1 (5 bases). This CDR3 comprises 14 residues. Germline CDR1 SGHNT, CDR2 YENEEA. Trimming pared 5 bases from V and 4 bases from J, leaving 13 bases between. The CDR3 nucleotides are TGTGCCAGCAGCCCAGGGTCTCCGCCAGATACGCAGTATTTT. The encoded protein is CASSPGSPPDTQYF. Based on the CDR3 plus reference TRBV11-3 and TRBJ2-3, the full variable domain is EAGVVQSPRYKIIEKKQPVAFWCNPISGHNTLYWYLQNLGQGPELLIRYENEEAVDDSQLPKDRFSAERLKGVDSTLKIQPAELGDSAVYLCASSPGSPPDTQYFGPGTRLTVL.

V gene TRBV7-2 combines with J gene TRBJ2-5, with D maybe TRBD1 (6 bases). Looked up from germline, CDR1 is SGHTA and CDR2 is FQGNSA. Trimming removed 6 bases at V and 2 bases at J, with 25 bases between. The CDR3 is 18 amino acids. CDR3 nucleotides: TGTGCCAGCAGACCCCCGGTGTGGATAAACAGGGCACAAGAGACCCAGTACTTC. Amino acid sequence: CASRPPVWINRAQETQYF. Full variable domain (rest looked up from reference TRBV7-2 and TRBJ2-5): GAGVSQSPSNKVTEKGKDVELRCDPISGHTALYWYRQSLGQGLEFLIYFQGNSAPDKSGLPSDRFSAERTGGSVSTLTIQRTQQEDSAVYLCASRPPVWINRAQETQYFGPGTRLLVL.

This clone appeared a single time. This chain connects TRBV19 to TRBJ1-1; D not certain. CDR3 size: 14 residues. Germline CDR1 and CDR2: LNHDA and SQIVND (reference sequence). Deletions cut 3 bases from V and 4 bases from J, with 12 bases between. The CDR3 region has the DNA TGTGCCAGTAGTATCTACGGACTGCTCACTGAAGCTTTCTTT. It codes for CASSIYGLLTEAFF.

The chain links TRBV7-8 to TRBJ2-1, with 11 bases identical to TRBD1. Looked up from germline, CDR1 is SGHVS and CDR2 is FQNEAQ. Trimming took 0 bases from V and 4 from J; bases not matched to a gene: 8. This CDR3 has 18 amino acids. CDR3 region: CASSLAWTGGASYNEQFF. In DNA form, the CDR3 reads TGTGCCAGCAGCTTAGCGTGGACAGGGGGCGCGTCTTACAATGAGCAGTTCTTC.

This clone was picked up one time. One end of the junction is discordant with germline, which a read error may explain. The V call is TRBV20-1, the J call TRBJ2-1; 8 bases match TRBD1. Germline-derived CDR1 and CDR2 are DFQATT and SNEGSKA (reference sequence). The CDR3 totals 10 residues. As DNA, the CDR3 is TGCAGCCCGACGACAGGGGATATCGTCTTC. Amino acid sequence: CSPTTGDIVF.

The chain combines TRBV6-6 with TRBJ2-7; TRBD1 aligns across 10 bases. The V gene's germline CDR1 is MNHNY and CDR2 SVGAGI (reference sequence). CDR3 length: 16 amino acids. Germline trimming cut 3 bases from V and 5 bases from J; bases unmatched to any gene: 10. The CDR3 here is CASSYSGPGQGHEQYV. As DNA, the CDR3 is TGTGCCAGCAGTTATTCTGGCCCGGGACAGGGGCACGAGCAGTACGTC.

This clone was seen more than once but under ten times. The chain is built from TRBV9 and TRBJ2-3; D may be TRBD1 (5 bases). V lost 0 bases and J 0 bases, leaving 14 bases between the germline ends. The CDR3 is 17 residues long. Germline CDR1 reads SGDLS; CDR2 reads YYNGEE. The CDR3 loop is CASSVATTDPSTDTQYF. The CDR3 coding sequence is TGTGCCAGCAGCGTAGCTACGACAGATCCTAGCACAGATACGCAGTATTTT.

CDR3 bases: TGTGCCAGCAGCTATATACGGGGGGCAGGGGAGCAGTACTTC. This gives the protein CASSYIRGAGEQYF. The V call is TRBV7-8, the J call TRBJ2-5, with a possible D match to TRBD2 (7 bases). The CDR3 extends over 14 amino acids. CDR1 is SGHVS, CDR2 FQNEAQ, per germline. Trimming shortened V by 4 bases and J by 11 bases, and 20 bases separated the two germline ends.

The chain uses TRBV7-2 and TRBJ2-3; D is perhaps TRBD1 (6 bases). V was cut by 5 bases and J by 0 bases, with 12 bases left in between. CDR3 size: 15 residues. Germline CDR1 is SGHTA and CDR2 is FQGNSA. CDR3: CASSKWTDSTDTQYF. The CDR3 nucleotides are TGTGCCAGCAGCAAATGGACAGATAGCACAGATACGCAGTATTTT.

For the CDR3, the DNA is TGTGCCAGCAGCCCCCGTACAGGGGGATTGAACACTGAAGCTTTCTTT. Translation: CASSPRTGGLNTEAFF. The chain links TRBV7-2 to TRBJ1-1; 8 bases align to TRBD1. In germline, CDR1 is SGHTA, CDR2 FQGNSA. With 5 bases clipped from V and 0 bases from J, the junction kept 8 bases outside the gene matches. The CDR3 runs to 16 residues.

V is TRBV4-1 and J is TRBJ1-1, with D possibly being TRBD1 (5 bases). This CDR3 contains 15 residues. Germline V gene lookup returns CDR1 MGHRA and CDR2 YSYEKL. The V gene lost 4 bases and the J gene lost 5 bases, with 17 bases spanning the gap. The CDR3 here is CASSRLERGGTEAFF. The CDR3, as DNA: TGCGCCAGCAGCCGTTTGGAAAGGGGAGGGACTGAAGCTTTCTTT.

This clone has only one observation. The rearrangement links TRBV7-9 to TRBJ2-2, with 7 bases matching TRBD2. J was trimmed by 5 bases and V by 3 bases; bases with no gene match: 9. The CDR3 covers 16 residues. In germline, CDR1 is SEHNR, CDR2 FQNEAQ (reference sequence). CDR3 nucleotide sequence: TGTGCCAGCAGCTTCGGGGCTAGCGGAGTTACCGGGGAGCTGTTTTTT. It is translated as CASSFGASGVTGELFF.